The rows below give T cell receptor beta chains drawn from one sample of a study of shared clonotypes between healthy human individuals. Generated by immunoSEQ multiplex PCR, the TCRdb table keeps only in-frame clones and is missing some. The data show roughly 1,500,000 clones, approximately 98.5% seen once. Sequencing used naive CD4+ T cells sorted from blood. The source of these receptors is a man younger than 45 in good health. The CDR3 runs from the conserved cysteine through the conserved F or W. The order of the fields is J gene, D gene, clone size, V gene, CDR3 protein, CDR3 DNA. A D gene is named only where the DNA matches it firmly. Not every row has a clone size; where given, it reads once, few, many or a size class.

J: TRBJ2-1
D: NA
size: NA
V: TRBV19
CDR3: CASSIGNYNEQFF
DNA: TGTGCCAGTAGTATTGGGAACTACAATGAGCAGTTCTTC

J: TRBJ2-7
D: NA
size: NA
V: TRBV5-1
CDR3: CASSEGGGRDWTGVFYEQYF
DNA: TGCGCCAGCAGCGAAGGGGGAGGTAGGGATTGGACAGGTGTCTTCTACGAGCAGTACTTC

J: TRBJ2-3
D: TRBD2
size: NA
V: TRBV5-1
CDR3: CASTLPLAGGTDTQYF
DNA: TGCGCCAGCACCTTACCCCTAGCGGGAGGCACAGATACGCAGTATTTT

J: TRBJ1-4
D: NA
size: NA
V: TRBV4-3
CDR3: CASSVTIPGAQNEKLFF
DNA: TGCGCCAGCAGCGTCACCATCCCGGGAGCCCAAAATGAAAAACTGTTTTTT

J: TRBJ2-5
D: NA
size: NA
V: TRBV2
CDR3: CASSDDSQETQYF
DNA: TGTGCCAGCAGCGATGACAGCCAAGAGACCCAGTACTTC

J: TRBJ2-3
D: NA
size: NA
V: TRBV7-2
CDR3: CASSRSRTTDTQYF
DNA: TGTGCCAGCAGTCGCAGCAGGACCACAGATACGCAGTATTTT

J: TRBJ2-2
D: NA
size: NA
V: TRBV18
CDR3: CASSRGGNTGELFF
DNA: TGTGCCAGCTCACGAGGGGGAAACACCGGGGAGCTGTTTTTT

J: TRBJ2-7
D: TRBD2
size: NA
V: TRBV10-3
CDR3: CAISSTSGPPYEQYF
DNA: TGTGCCATCAGTTCGACTAGCGGGCCCCCCTACGAGCAGTACTTC

J: TRBJ2-3
D: TRBD2
size: NA
V: TRBV7-2
CDR3: CASSLAGGGGGTDTQYF
DNA: TGTGCCAGCAGCTTAGCGGGCGGGGGAGGTGGGACAGATACGCAGTATTTT

J: TRBJ2-1
D: TRBD1
size: NA
V: TRBV9
CDR3: CASSSRLSTGGNNEQFF
DNA: TGTGCCAGCAGCTCCCGCCTTTCGACAGGGGGAAACAATGAGCAGTTCTTC

J: TRBJ2-3
D: TRBD2
size: NA
V: TRBV4-3
CDR3: CASSQGLGLAGGPADTQYF
DNA: TGCGCCAGCAGCCAAGGATTAGGACTAGCGGGAGGGCCAGCAGATACGCAGTATTTT

J: TRBJ2-1
D: NA
size: NA
V: TRBV18
CDR3: CASSPTSRHEQFF
DNA: TGTGCCAGCTCTCCGACTAGTAGGCATGAGCAGTTCTTC

J: TRBJ2-3
D: TRBD2
size: NA
V: TRBV28
CDR3: CARWTSGTASTDTQYF
DNA: TGTGCCAGATGGACTAGCGGGACCGCTAGCACAGATACGCAGTATTTT

J: TRBJ2-7
D: NA
size: NA
V: TRBV5-5
CDR3: CASSLQGAQYF
DNA: TGTGCCAGCAGCCTCCAGGGCGCGCAGTACTTC

J: TRBJ2-1
D: NA
size: NA
V: TRBV15
CDR3: CATSRAIGEQFF
DNA: TGTGCCACCAGCAGAGCAATAGGTGAGCAGTTCTTC

J: TRBJ2-7
D: TRBD2
size: NA
V: TRBV28
CDR3: CASSPGLAGNYEQYF
DNA: TGTGCCAGCAGTCCGGGACTAGCGGGAAACTACGAGCAGTACTTC

J: TRBJ2-1
D: NA
size: NA
V: TRBV7-6
CDR3: CASSPRPGTDPIREQFF
DNA: TGTGCCAGCAGCCCAAGACCCGGGACTGACCCAATCCGTGAGCAGTTCTTC

J: TRBJ1-2
D: NA
size: NA
V: TRBV27
CDR3: CASSPRGGPIGYTF
DNA: TGTGCCAGCAGCCCCCGGGGGGGGCCCATTGGCTACACCTTC

J: TRBJ1-3
D: TRBD1
size: NA
V: TRBV28
CDR3: CASTFADRGGNTIYF
DNA: TGTGCCAGCACTTTCGCGGACAGGGGTGGAAACACCATATATTTT

J: TRBJ1-2
D: TRBD1
size: NA
V: TRBV10-3
CDR3: CAISRRTGEVNYGYTF
DNA: TGTGCCATCAGCCGAAGGACAGGGGAAGTTAACTATGGCTACACCTTC

J: TRBJ2-7
D: NA
size: NA
V: TRBV27
CDR3: CASSLGPGFSYEQYF
DNA: TGTGCCAGCAGCCTCGGCCCGGGGTTCTCCTACGAGCAGTACTTC

J: TRBJ2-2
D: TRBD1
size: NA
V: TRBV6-1
CDR3: CASGAGTGSTGELFF
DNA: TGTGCCAGCGGCGCCGGGACAGGGAGCACCGGGGAGCTGTTTTTT

J: TRBJ1-3
D: TRBD1
size: NA
V: TRBV5-1
CDR3: CASSFQTGAGNTIYF
DNA: TGCGCCAGCAGCTTCCAAACAGGGGCTGGAAACACCATATATTTT

J: TRBJ2-1
D: TRBD2
size: NA
V: TRBV7-6
CDR3: CASSLYSGRNEQFF
DNA: TGTGCCAGCAGCTTATATAGCGGGAGAAATGAGCAGTTCTTC

J: TRBJ2-1
D: NA
size: NA
V: TRBV15
CDR3: CATRISVYNEQFF
DNA: TGTGCCACCAGGATATCAGTTTACAATGAGCAGTTCTTC

J: TRBJ2-3
D: NA
size: NA
V: TRBV18
CDR3: CASSPVMSDADTQYF
DNA: TGTGCCAGCTCACCCGTAATGTCGGATGCAGATACGCAGTATTTT

J: TRBJ2-1
D: TRBD1
size: NA
V: TRBV12-5
CDR3: CASGLGNLGTGLYNEQFF
DNA: TGTGCTAGTGGTTTGGGGAACCTCGGGACAGGACTATACAATGAACAGTTCTTC

J: TRBJ2-3
D: TRBD2
size: NA
V: TRBV19
CDR3: CASSAGLAEQLDTQYF
DNA: TGTGCCAGTAGTGCGGGACTAGCGGAACAGTTGGATACGCAGTATTTT

J: TRBJ2-6
D: NA
size: NA
V: TRBV23-1
CDR3: CAREGTAGSGANVLTF
DNA: TGCGCCAGGGAGGGAACAGCCGGTTCTGGGGCCAACGTCCTGACTTTC

J: TRBJ2-7
D: TRBD2
size: NA
V: TRBV28
CDR3: CASSSPGLAASASYEQYF
DNA: TGTGCCAGCAGTTCTCCGGGACTAGCGGCTTCGGCCTCCTACGAGCAGTACTTC

J: TRBJ2-7
D: NA
size: NA
V: TRBV7-9
CDR3: CASTGSGTGGTKQYF
DNA: TGTGCCAGCACCGGATCAGGGACTGGGGGTACGAAGCAGTACTTC

J: TRBJ2-5
D: NA
size: NA
V: TRBV29-1
CDR3: CSVGGTLQETQYF
DNA: TGCAGCGTTGGAGGGACACTCCAAGAGACCCAGTACTTC

J: TRBJ2-6
D: TRBD1
size: NA
V: TRBV5-4
CDR3: CASSSRDRGRGANVLTF
DNA: TGTGCCAGCAGCTCCCGGGACAGGGGGCGTGGGGCCAACGTCCTGACTTTC

J: TRBJ2-1
D: NA
size: NA
V: TRBV18
CDR3: CASSRSTGVLEQFF
DNA: TGTGCCAGCTCACGCTCGACAGGAGTATTGGAGCAGTTCTTC

J: TRBJ2-2
D: NA
size: NA
V: TRBV5-6
CDR3: CASSSPGVTGELFF
DNA: TGTGCCAGCAGCTCCCCAGGGGTCACCGGGGAGCTGTTTTTT

J: TRBJ1-5
D: NA
size: NA
V: TRBV2
CDR3: CASSEVGSGRHF
DNA: TGTGCCAGCAGTGAAGTGGGATCGGGACGACATTTT

J: TRBJ1-3
D: NA
size: NA
V: TRBV7-9
CDR3: CASSLAAPGGYTIYF
DNA: TGTGCCAGCAGCTTAGCGGCTCCAGGAGGTTACACCATATATTTT

J: TRBJ2-1
D: NA
size: NA
V: TRBV6-5
CDR3: CASSLGRGNEQFF
DNA: TGTGCCAGCAGTTTGGGACGGGGGAATGAGCAGTTCTTC

J: TRBJ1-4
D: NA
size: NA
V: TRBV19
CDR3: CASRLVGSEKLFF
DNA: TGTGCCAGTCGTCTTGTAGGGTCTGAAAAACTGTTTTTT

J: TRBJ1-3
D: NA
size: NA
V: TRBV9
CDR3: CASSAGKVSGNTIYF
DNA: TGTGCCAGCAGCGCCGGTAAGGTCTCTGGAAACACCATATATTTT

J: TRBJ2-7
D: TRBD1
size: once
V: TRBV19
CDR3: CASSIGRDRAHEQYF
DNA: TGTGCCAGTAGTATTGGGAGGGACAGGGCCCACGAGCAGTACTTC

J: TRBJ2-1
D: TRBD1
size: NA
V: TRBV5-1
CDR3: CASSLARDRGYNEQFF
DNA: TGCGCCAGCAGCTTGGCCCGGGACAGGGGCTACAATGAGCAGTTCTTC

J: TRBJ2-1
D: TRBD2
size: NA
V: TRBV13
CDR3: CASSLWGLASTEQFF
DNA: TGTGCCAGCAGCTTATGGGGACTAGCGTCCACTGAGCAGTTCTTC

J: TRBJ2-2
D: NA
size: NA
V: TRBV5-4
CDR3: CASSLVFNTGELFF
DNA: TGTGCCAGCAGCTTGGTTTTTAATACCGGGGAGCTGTTTTTT

J: TRBJ2-1
D: TRBD2
size: NA
V: TRBV7-2
CDR3: CASSGTSGTSRRYNEQFF
DNA: TGTGCCAGCAGCGGGACTAGCGGGACGAGTCGGCGCTACAATGAGCAGTTCTTC

J: TRBJ1-2
D: TRBD1
size: NA
V: TRBV27
CDR3: CASSPYTGDRVLSGYTF
DNA: TGTGCCAGCAGTCCATATACTGGGGACAGGGTATTGAGTGGCTACACCTTC